This T cell receptor beta chain was captured in a study of CD8 T cells in ankylosing spondylitis. Study-level findings and limits: Seemingly distinctive of ankylosing spondylitis blood was a TCR beta motif formed by eight highly homologous variants. Prior work had noted some motif variants in reactive arthritis blood and synovial fluid. According to the report, clones linked to the disease were significantly enriched in matched synovial fluid samples taken from ankylosing spondylitis patients.

Construction of TCR beta libraries was performed using quantitative 5'-RACE with molecular barcodes. TCRdb re-analysed the 5' RACE reads in MiXCR, keeping a single row per CDR3 protein. The sample has fewer than 650,000 distinct CDR3 sequences, about 12% seen once. Germline CDR1 MNHEY, CDR2 SMNVEV (reference sequence). Trimming pared 6 bases from V and 10 bases from J, leaving 15 bases between. This CDR3 has 12 amino acids. Regarding this clonotype: As yet, its antigen is unknown.

The TCR was taken from a male donor with ankylosing spondylitis. The rearrangement links TRBV27 to TRBJ1-1; D ambiguous. What was sequenced was blood, either unsorted or a sorted T cell fraction (not recorded which). CDR3 in DNA: TGTGCCAGCAGGTCCCCCCCTCGGGGAGCTTTCTTT. Its protein is CASRSPPRGAFF.